This passage covers 21 T cell receptor delta chains from one sample sequenced in a study of Vδ1+ human thymocytes. Whole-study results and caveats: Thymic TRG and TRD repertoires appeared highly polyclonal, with Gaussian CDR3 length distributions.

These receptors have no known antigen. The template was reverse-transcribed extracted RNA. CDR3 amplicons came from multiplex PCR with pooled V-gene forward and constant-region reverse primers. TCRdb re-called the multiplex PCR reads using CATT. Among about 75,000 delta-chain clones listed, around 34% were seen once. Input material: Vdelta1+ gamma-delta thymocytes from the thymus. Documented subset: FACS-sorted CD3+ TCRalphabeta- TCRVdelta1+ TCRVdelta2- thymocytes. The receptors shown here come from a boy in the first two years of life who had congenital heart surgery.

By share, this clone ranks as medium-sized. The chain recombines TRDV2 with TRDJ1; D is unresolved. The CDR3 sequence is 17 residues long. The V end lost 5 bases, the J end lost 0 bases, and 21 bases lay between the germline ends. The germline CDR1 and CDR2 sequences are GEAIGNYY and EKD. In DNA, the CDR3 is TGTGCCTGTGTTGAGACCAAGTCGTACCCGTACACCGATAAACTCATCTTT. It is translated as CACVETKSYPYTDKLIF.

On this clone: The same CDR3 arises from other DNA sequences in this sample as well. The J gene is TRDJ1, the V gene TRDV1; 9 bases line up with TRDD3. The CDR3 is 17 amino acids. From germline, CDR1 is TSWWSYY and CDR2 QGS. Unmatched junction bases numbered 9, after V lost 0 bases and J lost 4 bases. The CDR3 here is CALGELGVLGDRDKLIF. The CDR3 DNA sequence: TGTGCTCTTGGGGAACTAGGGGTACTGGGGGACCGCGATAAACTCATCTTT.

The chain carries TRDV1 and TRDJ1; perhaps TRDD3 as D (6 bases). The germline CDR1 and CDR2 sequences are TSWWSYY and QGS. V was cut by 2 bases and J by 0 bases, with 28 bases left in between. This CDR3 has 21 amino acids. The CDR3 nucleotides are TGTGCTCTTGGGGAAGACTCCCGTACCCTGTGGGGGCCCTCGTACACCGATAAACTCATCTTT. As protein: CALGEDSRTLWGPSYTDKLIF.

The sample holds a few counts of this clone. The sample has other DNA sequences that encode this CDR3 too. The gene calls are TRDV2 and TRDJ1, with TRDD3 identical over 13 bases. There are 17 residues in the CDR3. The V gene's germline CDR1 is GEAIGNYY and CDR2 EKD. Losses at the gene ends were 0 bases for V and 0 bases for J; bases not matched to a gene: 3. CDR3 coding DNA: TGTGCCTGTGACACCGGACTGGGGGATACGCACACCGATAAACTCATCTTT. It is translated as CACDTGLGDTHTDKLIF.

The chain employs TRDV1 and TRDJ1, with TRDD3 identical over 13 bases. Germline CDR1 reads TSWWSYY; CDR2 reads QGS. Trimming cost V 1 base and J 0 bases; bases outside gene matches: 17. The CDR3 runs to 22 residues. The CDR3 spells CALGEQRTGGYARGEDTDKLIF. Written as DNA, the CDR3 is TGTGCTCTTGGGGAACAACGTACTGGGGGATACGCTAGGGGGGAGGACACCGATAAACTCATCTTT.

J is TRDJ1 and V is TRDV1; D uncertain. The CDR3 totals 17 residues. Trimming removed 5 bases from V and 3 bases from J, with 22 bases in between. Germline V gene lookup returns CDR1 TSWWSYY and CDR2 QGS. The CDR3 region has the DNA TGTGCTCTTGGGAACTCCCACGAAACGGGAGGAGCCGATAAACTCATCTTT. It codes for CALGNSHETGGADKLIF.

The chain employs TRDV1 and TRDJ1, with 7 bases lining up with TRDD3. From germline, CDR1 is TSWWSYY and CDR2 QGS. The CDR3 loop spans 22 amino acids. Unmatched junction bases numbered 25, after V lost 3 bases and J lost 0 bases. The CDR3 here is CALGDRSISQWLGAPYTDKLIF. CDR3 DNA sequence: TGTGCTCTTGGGGACCGTTCCATTTCCCAATGGCTGGGGGCTCCGTACACCGATAAACTCATCTTT.

The chain links TRDV1 to TRDJ1, with D possibly TRDD2 on 5 matching bases. V was cut by 4 bases and J by 11 bases, with 23 bases left in between. The germline CDR1 and CDR2 sequences are TSWWSYY and QGS. The CDR3 runs 15 residues. Here the CDR3 reads CALGGLPLSHTWLIF. CDR3 in DNA: TGTGCTCTTGGGGGACTTCCCCTCTCGCACACCTGGCTCATCTTT.

This rearrangement joins TRDV2 to TRDJ1, with 11 nucleotides matching TRDD3. Per germline, CDR1 GEAIGNYY and CDR2 EKD. The V segment lost 6 bases and the J segment 0 bases; nucleotides outside the gene matches: 8. This CDR3 contains 16 residues. CDR3 sequence: CACQTVLGDNTDKLIF. The CDR3 DNA reads as TGTGCCTGTCAAACCGTACTGGGGGATAACACCGATAAACTCATCTTT.

This chain connects TRDV1 to TRDJ1, with no clear D. Germline CDR1 is TSWWSYY and CDR2 is QGS. With 0 bases removed from V and 6 bases from J, the gap between germline ends came to 17 bases. This CDR3 has 16 amino acids. CDR3 sequence: CALGELLKVVGNKLIF. The CDR3 bases are TGTGCTCTTGGGGAACTACTCAAGGTTGTCGGGAATAAACTCATCTTT.

Notes on this clone: Additional DNA sequences in this sample encode the identical CDR3. The rearrangement joins TRDV1 to TRDJ1; the D is unclear. CDR3 size: 18 residues. In germline, CDR1 is TSWWSYY, CDR2 QGS. The V end was cut by 2 bases, the J end by 0 bases, with 19 bases between. The CDR3 region is CALGERWEPGRYTDKLIF. The DNA for the CDR3 is TGTGCTCTTGGGGAAAGGTGGGAGCCCGGTCGGTACACCGATAAACTCATCTTT.

This chain uses TRDV1 with TRDJ1; 7 bases match TRDD3. Trimming at V came to 4 bases and at J to 0 bases, leaving 17 bases not matched to a gene. The CDR3 is 19 amino acids. CDR1 is TSWWSYY, CDR2 QGS, per germline. CDR3 coding DNA: TGTGCTCTTGGGGCCCTACCTTATTACTCTGGGGGTCACACCGATAAACTCATCTTT. Translated, it gives CALGALPYYSGGHTDKLIF.

The chain carries TRDV2 and TRDJ1; perhaps D is TRDD1 or TRDD3 (5 bases each). Germline V gene data show CDR1 as GEAIGNYY and CDR2 as EKD. The CDR3 runs to 14 residues. Trimming pared 9 bases from V and 4 bases from J, leaving 20 bases between. This chain's CDR3 is CATGKYGVYDKLIF. In nucleotides, the CDR3 is TGTGCCACCGGCAAATATGGGGTATACGATAAACTCATCTTT.

Comment on this clone: Other DNA sequences from this sample encode an identical CDR3 as well. The chain combines TRDV1 with TRDJ1, with 13 bases identical to TRDD3. The CDR3 contains 22 residues. V was pared by 0 bases and J by 3 bases, with 19 bases of the junction left unmatched. Germline CDR1 reads TSWWSYY; CDR2 reads QGS. The CDR3 DNA is TGTGCTCTTGGGGAACTCAACCCTTCCTACGGTACTGGGGGATACGCGGCCGATAAACTCATCTTT. This codes for CALGELNPSYGTGGYAADKLIF.

This clone was counted only a few times. The chain joins TRDV1 to TRDJ1; 9 bases fit TRDD3. Trimming at V came to 0 bases and at J to 0 bases, leaving 8 bases not matched to a gene. Per germline, CDR1 TSWWSYY and CDR2 QGS. This CDR3 has 18 amino acids. The CDR3 sequence: CALGELSWYWGNTDKLIF. DNA of the CDR3: TGTGCTCTTGGGGAACTTAGCTGGTACTGGGGGAACACCGATAAACTCATCTTT.

The V and J genes are TRDV1 and TRDJ1, with D hard to call. The CDR3 loop spans 12 amino acids. V dropped 2 bases and J dropped 11 bases, with 12 bases sitting between them. Germline assignment: CDR1 TSWWSYY and CDR2 QGS. The DNA of the CDR3 is TGTGCTCTTGGGGAATGGTCCGGGTGGCTCATCTTT. The encoded protein is CALGEWSGWLIF.

This rearrangement joins TRDV1 to TRDJ1; 11 bases line up with TRDD3. Germline V gene sequence: CDR1 TSWWSYY, CDR2 QGS. Unmatched junction bases numbered 25, after V lost 7 bases and J lost 6 bases. The CDR3 totals 20 residues. CDR3 in amino acids: CALDLFPYWGIESSGHKLIF. The CDR3 DNA is TGTGCTCTTGACCTCTTCCCATACTGGGGGATAGAGAGCTCCGGCCATAAACTCATCTTT.

This sequence joins TRDV1 and TRDJ1; the match to TRDD3 covers 13 bases. V shed 3 bases, J shed 0 bases, and the junction held 19 bases outside the gene matches. This CDR3 is 22 amino acids long. The V gene's germline CDR1 is TSWWSYY and CDR2 QGS. CDR3 DNA: TGTGCTCTTGGGGATATTGATCCTAACTGGGGGATACGCGTGCCGTACACCGATAAACTCATCTTT. This encodes CALGDIDPNWGIRVPYTDKLIF.

V gene TRDV2 combines with J gene TRDJ1, with 8 nucleotides matching TRDD3. CDR3 length: 17 amino acids. Germline lookup yields CDR1 GEAIGNYY and CDR2 EKD. Losses at the gene ends were 3 bases for V and 0 bases for J; bases not matched to a gene: 11. The CDR3 reads CACDASTGGSYTDKLIF. In DNA, the CDR3 is TGTGCCTGTGACGCCAGTACTGGGGGTTCGTACACCGATAAACTCATCTTT.

The chain couples TRDV1 to TRDJ1; 7 bases agree with TRDD2. This CDR3 spans 19 amino acids. V was clipped by 5 bases and J by 3 bases; unmatched bases: 21. Germline V gene sequence: CDR1 TSWWSYY, CDR2 QGS. This CDR3 is CALGTFSLSYVQVADKLIF. The CDR3 nucleotides read TGTGCTCTTGGGACCTTCTCGCTTTCCTACGTTCAGGTGGCCGATAAACTCATCTTT.

This chain uses TRDV1 with TRDJ3; TRDD3 matches 8 bases. Germline V gene sequence: CDR1 TSWWSYY, CDR2 QGS. The J segment lost 3 bases and the V segment lost 2 bases, leaving 24 bases of the junction unmatched. The CDR3 covers 24 residues. CDR3 bases: TGTGCTCTTGGGGAAAGCGGTCCAGTTCCTTACCACTGGGGGTGTCGCTGGGACACCCGACAGATGTTTTTC. Its translation is CALGESGPVPYHWGCRWDTRQMFF.